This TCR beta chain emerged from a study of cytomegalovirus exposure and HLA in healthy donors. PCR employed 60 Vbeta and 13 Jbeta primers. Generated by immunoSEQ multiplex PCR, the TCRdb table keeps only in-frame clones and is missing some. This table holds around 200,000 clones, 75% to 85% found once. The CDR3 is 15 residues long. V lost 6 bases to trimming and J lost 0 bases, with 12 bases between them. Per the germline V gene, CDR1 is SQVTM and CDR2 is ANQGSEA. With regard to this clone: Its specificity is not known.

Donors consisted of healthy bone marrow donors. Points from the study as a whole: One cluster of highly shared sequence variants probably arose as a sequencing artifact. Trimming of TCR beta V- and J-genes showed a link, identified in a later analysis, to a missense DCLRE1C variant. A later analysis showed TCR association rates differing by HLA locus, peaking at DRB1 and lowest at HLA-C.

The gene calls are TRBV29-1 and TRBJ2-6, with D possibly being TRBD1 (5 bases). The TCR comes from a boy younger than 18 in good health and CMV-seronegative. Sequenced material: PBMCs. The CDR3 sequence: CSVGLSRSGANVLTF. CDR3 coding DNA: TGCAGCGTGGGGCTCAGTCGCTCTGGGGCCAACGTCCTGACTTTC. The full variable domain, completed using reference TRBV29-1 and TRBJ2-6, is SAVISQKPSRDICQRGTSLTIQCQVDSQVTMMFWYRQQPGQSLTLIATANQGSEATYESGFVIDKFPISRPNLTFSTLTVSNMSPEDSSIYLCSVGLSRSGANVLTFGAGSRLTVL.